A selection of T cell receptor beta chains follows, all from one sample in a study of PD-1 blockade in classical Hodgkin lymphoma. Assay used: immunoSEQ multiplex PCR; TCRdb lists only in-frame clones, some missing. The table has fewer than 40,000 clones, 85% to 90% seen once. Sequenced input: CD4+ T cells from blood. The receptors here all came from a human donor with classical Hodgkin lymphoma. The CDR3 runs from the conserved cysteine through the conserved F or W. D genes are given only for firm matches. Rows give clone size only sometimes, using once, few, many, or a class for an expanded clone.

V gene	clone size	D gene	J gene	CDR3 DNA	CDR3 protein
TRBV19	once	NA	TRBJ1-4	TGTGCCAGTAGACGGGACTCAGGGACTAATGAAAAACTGTTTTTT	CASRRDSGTNEKLFF
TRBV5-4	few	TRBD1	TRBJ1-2	TGTGCCAGCAGCGTGGATGGACAGGGGATTTATGGCTACACCTTC	CASSVDGQGIYGYTF
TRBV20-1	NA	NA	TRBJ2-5	TGCAGTGCCCAGACGGGAGAGACCCAGTACTTC	CSAQTGETQYF
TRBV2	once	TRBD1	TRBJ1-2	TGTGCCAGCAGTCAACCGGGACAGGGAGATGGCTACACCTTC	CASSQPGQGDGYTF
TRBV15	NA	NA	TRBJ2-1	TGTGCCACCAGCAGAGAGGCCCGGCCCCTCGATGAGCAGTTCTTC	CATSREARPLDEQFF
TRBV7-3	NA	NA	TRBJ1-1	TGTGCCAGCAGCCAAGGGAACACTGAAGCTTTCTTT	CASSQGNTEAFF
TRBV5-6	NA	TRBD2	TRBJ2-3	TGTGCCAGCAGCCTAACTAGCGGGGGGGCAACCTATACGCAGTATTTT	CASSLTSGGATYTQYF
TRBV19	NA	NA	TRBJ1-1	TGTGCCAGTACCCTGGGGACATCCAGTATGAACACTGAAGCTTTCTTT	CASTLGTSSMNTEAFF
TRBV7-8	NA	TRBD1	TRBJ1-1	TGTGCCAGCAGCTTAGGACAGGGTCGTACTGAAGCTTTCTTT	CASSLGQGRTEAFF
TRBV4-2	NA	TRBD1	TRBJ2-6	TGTGCCAGCAGCACGGGACAGGGACCCTCTGGGGCCAACGTCCTGACTTTC	CASSTGQGPSGANVLTF
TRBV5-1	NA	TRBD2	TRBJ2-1	TGCGCCAGCAGCTCAGGACTAGCCCAAACTTACAATGAGCAGTTCTTC	CASSSGLAQTYNEQFF
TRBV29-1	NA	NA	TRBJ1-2	TGCAGCGTGCGGGCCTTATACACCGGCTACACCTTC	CSVRALYTGYTF
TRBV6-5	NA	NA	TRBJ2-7	TGTGCCAGCCGACGGGGGTGGTACGAGCAGTACTTC	CASRRGWYEQYF
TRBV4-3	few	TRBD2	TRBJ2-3	TGCGCCAGCAGCCAAGATCCGAGGCGGGAGGGCCGAACAGATACGCAGTATTTT	CASSQDPRREGRTDTQYF
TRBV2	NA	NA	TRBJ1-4	TGTGCCAGCAGCGGCACAGCTTCAACTAATGAAAAACTGTTTTTT	CASSGTASTNEKLFF
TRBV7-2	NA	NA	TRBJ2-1	TGTGCCAGCAGCCGAGGACAGAAAATATCTAATGAGCAGTTCTTC	CASSRGQKISNEQFF
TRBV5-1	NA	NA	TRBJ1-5	TGCGCCAGCAGCTTGGGGGCCAGGGCTAGCAATCAGCCCCAGCATTTT	CASSLGARASNQPQHF
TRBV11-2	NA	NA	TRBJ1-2	TGTGCCAGCAGCCAAAATCTTAGAACCCTCCCCAAAGGGACCTATGGCTACACCTTC	CASSQNLRTLPKGTYGYTF
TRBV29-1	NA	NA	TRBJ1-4	TGCAGCGTTGAAACCCAGAGCGAAAAACTGTTTTTT	CSVETQSEKLFF
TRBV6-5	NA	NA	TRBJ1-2	TGTGCCAGCAGCCCCGGGTATAATGGCTACACCTTC	CASSPGYNGYTF
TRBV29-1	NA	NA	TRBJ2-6	TGCAGCGTTGAAGTGTTAGCACCCGGTAGCGGGGCCAACGTCCTGACTTTC	CSVEVLAPGSGANVLTF
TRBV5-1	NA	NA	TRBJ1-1	TGCGCCAGCAGCTCCCGCCCGGGGGGTGAAGCTTTCTTT	CASSSRPGGEAFF
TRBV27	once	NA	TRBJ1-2	TGTGCCAGCAGTTTCCTCCCGACAGTCAACTATGGCTACACCTTC	CASSFLPTVNYGYTF
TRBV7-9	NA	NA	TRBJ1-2	TGTGCCAGCAGCTTAGCGCCGGGACCCTTGGCTAACTATGGCTACACCTTC	CASSLAPGPLANYGYTF
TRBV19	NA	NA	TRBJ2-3	TGTGCCAGTAGTATCGGTGGGGCCGGAGATACGCAGTATTTT	CASSIGGAGDTQYF
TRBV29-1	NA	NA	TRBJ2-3	TGCAGCGTTTTAGGAGGGCGATCCCCAACAGATACGCAGTATTTT	CSVLGGRSPTDTQYF
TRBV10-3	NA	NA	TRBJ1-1	TGTGCCATCAGGGTCCCTGGGAACACTGAAGCTTTCTTT	CAIRVPGNTEAFF
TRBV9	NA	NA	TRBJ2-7	TGTGCCAGCAGCGTAGCTACGGGGAACTACGAGCAGTACTTC	CASSVATGNYEQYF
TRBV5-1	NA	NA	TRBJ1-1	TGCGCCAGCAGCCTGGCGGGGGCGCGGACTGAAGCTTTCTTT	CASSLAGARTEAFF
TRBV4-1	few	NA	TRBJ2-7	TGCGCCAGCAGCCTTACGACTGAGTACGAGCAGTACTTC	CASSLTTEYEQYF
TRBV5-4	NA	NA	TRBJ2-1	TGTGCCAGCGGAGAAGGGGCCTACAATGAGCAGTTCTTC	CASGEGAYNEQFF
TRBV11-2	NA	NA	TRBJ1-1	TGTGCCAGCAGCTTAGCCCGAAGGAAAGACAGTCCCAACACTGAAGCTTTCTTT	CASSLARRKDSPNTEAFF
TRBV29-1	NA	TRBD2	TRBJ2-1	TGCAGCGCCCAGACTAGCGGGTTCTACAATGAGCAGTTCTTC	CSAQTSGFYNEQFF